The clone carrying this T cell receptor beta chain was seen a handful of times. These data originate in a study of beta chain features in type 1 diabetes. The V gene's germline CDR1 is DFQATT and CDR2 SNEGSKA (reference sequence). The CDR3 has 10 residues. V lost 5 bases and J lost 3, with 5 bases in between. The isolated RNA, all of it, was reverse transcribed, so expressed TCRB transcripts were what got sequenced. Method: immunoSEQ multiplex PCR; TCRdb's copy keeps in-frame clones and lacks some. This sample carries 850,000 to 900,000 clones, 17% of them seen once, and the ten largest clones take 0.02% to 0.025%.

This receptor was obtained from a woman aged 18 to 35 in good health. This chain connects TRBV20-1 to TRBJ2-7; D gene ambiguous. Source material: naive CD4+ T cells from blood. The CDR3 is CSALNYEQYF. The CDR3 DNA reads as TGCAGTGCTTTGAACTACGAGCAGTACTTC.